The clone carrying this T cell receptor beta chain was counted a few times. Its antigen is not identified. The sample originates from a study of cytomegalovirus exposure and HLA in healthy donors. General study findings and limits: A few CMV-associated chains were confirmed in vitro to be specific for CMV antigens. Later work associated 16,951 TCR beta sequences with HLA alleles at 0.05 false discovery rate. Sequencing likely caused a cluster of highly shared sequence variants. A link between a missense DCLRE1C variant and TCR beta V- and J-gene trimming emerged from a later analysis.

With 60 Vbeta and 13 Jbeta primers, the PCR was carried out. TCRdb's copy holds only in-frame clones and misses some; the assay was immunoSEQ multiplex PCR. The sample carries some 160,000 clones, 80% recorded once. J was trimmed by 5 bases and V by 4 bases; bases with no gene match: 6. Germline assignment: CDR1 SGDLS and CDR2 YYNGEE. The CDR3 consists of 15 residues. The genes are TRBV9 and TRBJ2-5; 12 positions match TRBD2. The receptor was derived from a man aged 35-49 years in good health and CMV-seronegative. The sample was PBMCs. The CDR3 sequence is CASSFGLAGKETQYF. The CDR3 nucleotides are TGTGCCAGCAGCTTCGGACTAGCGGGGAAGGAGACCCAGTACTTC.